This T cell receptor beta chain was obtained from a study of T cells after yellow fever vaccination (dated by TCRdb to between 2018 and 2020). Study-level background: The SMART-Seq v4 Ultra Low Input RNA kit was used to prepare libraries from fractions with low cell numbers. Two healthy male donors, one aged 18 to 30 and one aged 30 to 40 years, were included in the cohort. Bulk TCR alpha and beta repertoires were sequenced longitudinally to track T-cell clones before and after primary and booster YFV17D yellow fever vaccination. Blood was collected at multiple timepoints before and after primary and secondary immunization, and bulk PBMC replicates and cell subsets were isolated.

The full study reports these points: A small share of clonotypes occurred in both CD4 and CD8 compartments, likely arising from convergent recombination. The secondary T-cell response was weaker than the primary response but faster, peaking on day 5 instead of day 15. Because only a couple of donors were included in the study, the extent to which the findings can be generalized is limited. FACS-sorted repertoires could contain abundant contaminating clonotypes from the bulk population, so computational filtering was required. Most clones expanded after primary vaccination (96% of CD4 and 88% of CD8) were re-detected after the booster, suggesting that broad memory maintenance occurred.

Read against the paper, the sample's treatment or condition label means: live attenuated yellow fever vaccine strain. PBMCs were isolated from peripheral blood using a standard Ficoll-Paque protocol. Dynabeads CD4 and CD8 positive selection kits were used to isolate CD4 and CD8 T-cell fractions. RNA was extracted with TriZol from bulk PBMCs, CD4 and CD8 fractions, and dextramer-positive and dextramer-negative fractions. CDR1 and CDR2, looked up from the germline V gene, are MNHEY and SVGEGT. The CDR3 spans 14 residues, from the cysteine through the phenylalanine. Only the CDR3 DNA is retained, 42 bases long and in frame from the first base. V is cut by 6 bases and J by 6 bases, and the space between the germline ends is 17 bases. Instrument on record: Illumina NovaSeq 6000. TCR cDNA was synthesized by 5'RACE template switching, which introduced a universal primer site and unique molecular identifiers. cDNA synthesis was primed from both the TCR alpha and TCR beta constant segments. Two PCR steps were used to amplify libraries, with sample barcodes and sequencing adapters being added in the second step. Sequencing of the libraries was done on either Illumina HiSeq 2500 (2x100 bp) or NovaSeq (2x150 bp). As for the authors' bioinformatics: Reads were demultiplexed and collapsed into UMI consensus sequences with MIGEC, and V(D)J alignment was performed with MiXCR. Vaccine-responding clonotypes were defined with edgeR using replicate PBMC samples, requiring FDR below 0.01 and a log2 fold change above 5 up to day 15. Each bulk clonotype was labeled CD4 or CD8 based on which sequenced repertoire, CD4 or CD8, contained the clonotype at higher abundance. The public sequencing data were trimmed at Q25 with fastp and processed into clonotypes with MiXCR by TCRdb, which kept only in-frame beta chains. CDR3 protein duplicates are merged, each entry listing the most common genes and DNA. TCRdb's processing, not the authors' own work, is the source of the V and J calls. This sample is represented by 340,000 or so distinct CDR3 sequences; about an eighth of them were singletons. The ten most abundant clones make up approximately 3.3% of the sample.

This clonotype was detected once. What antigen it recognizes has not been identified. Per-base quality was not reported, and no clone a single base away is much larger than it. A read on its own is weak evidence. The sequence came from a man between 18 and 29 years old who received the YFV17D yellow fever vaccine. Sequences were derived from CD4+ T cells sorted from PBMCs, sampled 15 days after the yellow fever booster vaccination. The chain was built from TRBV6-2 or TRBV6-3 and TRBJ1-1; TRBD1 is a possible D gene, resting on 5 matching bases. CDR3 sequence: CASREPAGSPEAFF. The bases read TGTGCCAGCAGAGAACCTGCAGGGTCTCCTGAAGCTTTCTTT.